This T cell receptor (beta chain) was captured in a study of cytomegalovirus exposure and HLA in healthy donors. Looked up from germline, CDR1 is LGHNA and CDR2 is YSLEER. This CDR3 region has 16 residues. After removal of 4 bases from V and 6 bases from J, the junction contained 6 bases not matched to a gene. Regarding this clone: The antigen remains unidentified.

PCR employed 60 Vbeta and 13 Jbeta primers. Sequencing used immunoSEQ multiplex PCR; TCRdb keeps in-frame clones, though not all of them. This sample carries about 180,000 clones, about four fifths of them seen once, and the ten largest clones take about 3%. Overall study findings and caveats: CMV antigen specificity was confirmed in vitro for a few CMV-associated chains.

Sequenced material: PBMCs. V usage is TRBV4-3 and J usage is TRBJ2-4, with TRBD2 matching 13 bases. This receptor was obtained from a male donor in good health and CMV-seronegative. Here the CDR3 reads CASSPELAGGRNIQYF. CDR3 DNA: TGCGCCAGCAGCCCAGAACTAGCGGGAGGGCGAAACATTCAGTACTTC.